Each of the 10 T cell receptor beta chains below was sequenced from the same sample in a study of shared clonotypes between healthy human individuals. Clones were sequenced by immunoSEQ multiplex PCR, and TCRdb holds only the in-frame ones, with some missing. The sample holds about 1.5 million clones, 98% seen once. Sample: naive CD4+ T cells sorted from blood. Subset meaning: CD45RA+ positively selected. All receptors derive from a man aged 30-40 years in good health.

The genes are TRBV18 and TRBJ2-7; 8 bases line up with TRBD1. This CDR3 spans 13 amino acids. Germline assignment: CDR1 KGHSH and CDR2 LQKENI. The V and J ends lost 6 bases and 1 base, in that order; junction bases with no gene match: 2. CDR3 protein: CASSTGVSYEQYF. For the CDR3, the DNA is TGTGCCAGCTCGACAGGGGTATCCTACGAGCAGTACTTC.

This clone was found once. This chain joins TRBV28 and TRBJ1-1; D remains unclear. Trimming pared 6 bases from V and 6 bases from J, leaving 17 bases between. This CDR3 has 14 amino acids. Germline V lookup: CDR1 MDHEN, CDR2 SYDVKM. The DNA of the CDR3 is TGTGCCAGCAGCTTCCCTCATCCGGTCTCTGAAGCTTTCTTT. Translated, it gives CASSFPHPVSEAFF.

The rearrangement joins TRBV19 to TRBJ2-1, with 7 bases aligning to TRBD1. J lost 8 bases, V lost 4 bases, and 8 bases had no gene match. The CDR3 totals 14 residues. Germline CDR1 LNHDA, CDR2 SQIVND (reference sequence). The CDR3 bases are TGTGCCAGTAGTACGACAGGGACCTTTGATGAGCAGTTCTTC. Its translation is CASSTTGTFDEQFF. The whole variable domain, filled in from reference TRBV19 and TRBJ2-1, reads DGGITQSPKYLFRKEGQNVTLSCEQNLNHDAMYWYRQDPGQGLRLIYYSQIVNDFQKGDIAEGYSVSREKKESFPLTVTSAQKNPTAFYLCASSTTGTFDEQFFGPGTRLTVL.

J is TRBJ1-5 and V is TRBV27; D is unresolved. The V gene's germline CDR1 is MNHEY and CDR2 SMNVEV (reference sequence). V was pared by 5 bases and J by 2 bases, with 16 bases between. The CDR3 sequence is 16 residues long. CDR3: CASSPTNRGGNQPQHF. The CDR3 bases are TGTGCCAGCAGTCCAACAAATCGGGGTGGCAATCAGCCCCAGCATTTT.

The chain is built from TRBV5-1 and TRBJ2-7; perhaps D is TRBD1 or TRBD2 (5 bases each). The germline gives CDR1 SGHRS, CDR2 YFSETQ. The CDR3 spans 13 residues. Trimming pared 4 bases from V and 5 bases from J, leaving 13 bases between. The CDR3 region is CASSTGPLDEQYF. In nucleotides, the CDR3 is TGCGCCAGCAGCACGGGACCTCTTGACGAGCAGTACTTC.

This chain uses TRBV28 with TRBJ2-2, with 8 bases aligning to TRBD2. The V and J ends lost 6 bases and 0 bases, in that order; junction bases with no gene match: 3. Germline CDR1 reads MDHEN; CDR2 reads SYDVKM. This CDR3 has 15 amino acids. The DNA of the CDR3 is TGTGCCAGCAGAATAGCGGGACCGAACACCGGGGAGCTGTTTTTT. Translating it yields CASRIAGPNTGELFF.

The chain couples TRBV5-1 to TRBJ1-5, with unresolved D. With 0 bases removed from V and 0 bases from J, the gap between germline ends came to 10 bases. This CDR3 has 16 residues. Germline CDR1 reads SGHRS; CDR2 reads YFSETQ. The CDR3: CASSLGAVGSNQPQHF. DNA for the CDR3: TGCGCCAGCAGCTTGGGAGCGGTAGGTAGCAATCAGCCCCAGCATTTT.

In DNA, the CDR3 is TGTGCCAGCACGTCTAGCGGGACAAACTACAATGAGCAGTTCTTC. It specifies CASTSSGTNYNEQFF. This chain uses TRBV27 with TRBJ2-1, with 9 positions matching TRBD2. CDR3 length: 15 residues. Losses at the gene ends were 7 bases for V and 3 bases for J; bases not matched to a gene: 7. Germline lookup yields CDR1 MNHEY and CDR2 SMNVEV (reference sequence).

The chain combines TRBV2 with TRBJ2-3, with 7 nucleotides matching TRBD1. The CDR3 has 15 residues. Trimming removed 7 bases from V and 2 bases from J; junction bases left unmatched: 9. Germline CDR1 and CDR2: SNHLY and FYNNEI. For the CDR3, the DNA is TGTGCCAGCATAAGAACAGGGGCTATCACAGATACGCAGTATTTT. This sequence encodes CASIRTGAITDTQYF.

This clone was observed once. The chain has TRBV4-1 and TRBJ2-3; maybe TRBD2 (5 bases). Germline values: CDR1 MGHRA, CDR2 YSYEKL. The CDR3 is 14 residues long. V gave up 2 bases and J gave up 9 bases, with 15 bases separating them. The chain's CDR3 is CASSQSPTEETQYF. In DNA, the CDR3 is TGCGCCAGCAGCCAATCCCCTACGGAGGAGACGCAGTATTTT.